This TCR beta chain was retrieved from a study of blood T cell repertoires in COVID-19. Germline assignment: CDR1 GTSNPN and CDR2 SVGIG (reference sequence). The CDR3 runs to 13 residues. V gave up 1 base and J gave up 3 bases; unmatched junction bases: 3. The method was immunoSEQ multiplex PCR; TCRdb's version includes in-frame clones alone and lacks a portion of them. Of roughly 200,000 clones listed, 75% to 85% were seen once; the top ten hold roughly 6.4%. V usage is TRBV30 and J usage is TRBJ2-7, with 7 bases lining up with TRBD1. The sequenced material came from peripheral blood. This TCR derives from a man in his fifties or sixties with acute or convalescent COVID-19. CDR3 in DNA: TGTGCCTGGAGTGGACAGGGCCTCTACGAGCAGTACTTC. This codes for CAWSGQGLYEQYF.